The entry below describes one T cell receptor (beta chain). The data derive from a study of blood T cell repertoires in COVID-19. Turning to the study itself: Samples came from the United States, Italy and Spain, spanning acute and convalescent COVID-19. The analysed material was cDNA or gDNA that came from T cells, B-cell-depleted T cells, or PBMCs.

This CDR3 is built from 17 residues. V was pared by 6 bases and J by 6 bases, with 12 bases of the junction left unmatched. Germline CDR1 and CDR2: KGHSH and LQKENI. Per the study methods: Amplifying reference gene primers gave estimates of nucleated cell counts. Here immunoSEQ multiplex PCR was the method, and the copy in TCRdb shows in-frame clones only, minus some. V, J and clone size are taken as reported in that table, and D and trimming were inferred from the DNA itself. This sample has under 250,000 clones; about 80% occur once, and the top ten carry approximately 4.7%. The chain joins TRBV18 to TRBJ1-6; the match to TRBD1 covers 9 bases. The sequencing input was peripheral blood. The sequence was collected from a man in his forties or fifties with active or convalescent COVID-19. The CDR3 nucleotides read TGTGCCAGCTCCCCCCCCGGACAGGGGATTGCTAATTCACCCCTCCACTTT. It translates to CASSPPGQGIANSPLHF.